The 3 T cell receptor beta chains given below trace back to one sample, sequenced in a study of brain metastases from non-small cell lung cancer (dated 2019 in TCRdb). The library came from the immunoSEQ multiplex PCR assay. As stored in TCRdb, this immuneACCESS dataset retains in-frame rearrangements with V and J assigned. A fraction of the clones does not appear; measured against another copy, unresolved V genes explain less than half of the discrepancy, and the remainder lacks a known reason. This sample comprises 500 to 850 clones, approximately 89% of them detected only once. Around an eighth of the sample is in the top ten clones. Material: primary lung tumor tissue. The cell subset or site label of this sample denotes: primary lung tumor paired with brain metastasis. The source of these receptors is a donor aged 40 or older with non-small cell lung cancer.

The chain combines TRBV28 with TRBJ2-4; the D gene is possibly TRBD2 (5 bases). Per the germline V gene, CDR1 is MDHEN and CDR2 is SYDVKM. The CDR3 extends over 14 amino acids. V lost 3 bases, J lost 2 bases, and 8 bases lay in between. The CDR3 loop is CASSLRGTKNIQYF. The DNA for the CDR3 is TGTGCCAGCAGTTTGCGAGGGACCAAAAACATTCAGTACTTC.

J is TRBJ1-2 and V is TRBV30, with D unclear. The germline CDR1 and CDR2 sequences are GTSNPN and SVGIG (reference sequence). This CDR3 has 13 residues. Trimming took off 0 bases at V and 8 bases at J, with 13 bases between the two ends. The CDR3 loop reads CAWSVQSARGYTF. The CDR3 DNA reads as TGTGCCTGGAGTGTACAGTCAGCCAGAGGCTACACCTTC.

The J gene is TRBJ2-7, the V gene TRBV24-1; 10 bases match TRBD1. Germline CDR1 KGHDR, CDR2 SFDVKD. Unmatched junction bases numbered 3, after V lost 4 bases and J lost 4 bases. The CDR3 has 14 residues. The CDR3 loop reads CATSEDRGNYEQYF. The DNA for the CDR3 is TGTGCCACCAGTGAGGACAGGGGGAATTACGAGCAGTACTTC.